Following are 32 T cell receptor beta chains from one sample sequenced in a study of blood T cell repertoires in COVID-19. Measured with immunoSEQ multiplex PCR; TCRdb has only the in-frame clones, and not every one. The profile shows more than 70,000 clones, roughly 77% of them singletons. Sample: peripheral blood. The receptors shown here come from a human donor in a cohort sampled during active COVID-19.

V is TRBV27 and J is TRBJ2-5, with 7 bases lining up with TRBD1. V lost 0 bases and J lost 5; bases outside the gene matches: 6. The CDR3 length is 15 residues. Germline V CDR1 and CDR2: MNHEY, SMNVEV (reference sequence). The CDR3 region has the DNA TGTGCCAGCAGTTTATCCGACAGGGCTCGGGAGACCCAGTACTTC. It codes for CASSLSDRARETQYF.

The chain has TRBV6-2 or TRBV6-3 and TRBJ2-5; 15 nucleotides match TRBD2. The CDR3 totals 17 residues. The germline V gene has CDR1 MNHEY and CDR2 SVGEGT. V shed 6 bases, J shed 5 bases, and the junction held 10 bases outside the gene matches. The DNA for the CDR3 is TGTGCCAGCAGCCACCGGACTAGCGGGAGGGCCCTGGAGACCCAGTACTTC. Encoded protein: CASSHRTSGRALETQYF.

Details on this clone: One end of the junction does not line up with germline, which may come from a read error. The genes are TRBV18 and TRBJ1-2; 7 bases agree with TRBD1. The CDR3 consists of 14 residues. Germline CDR1 KGHSH, CDR2 LQKENI. CDR3 coding DNA: TGTGCCAGCTCGCCACTCGGACAGGACTATGGCTACACCTTC. This sequence encodes CASSPLGQDYGYTF.

The chain links TRBV19 to TRBJ2-5; the match to TRBD2 covers 8 bases. This CDR3 is 13 amino acids long. The trim removed 5 bases at V and 5 bases at J, leaving 4 bases unmatched. Germline V gene sequence: CDR1 LNHDA, CDR2 SQIVND (reference sequence). The CDR3 DNA reads TGTGCCAGTAGTGGGAGCGGGAGTGAGACCCAGTACTTC. Its translation is CASSGSGSETQYF.

The genes are TRBV27 and TRBJ1-6; TRBD1 aligns across 10 bases. This CDR3 region has 17 residues. In germline, CDR1 is MNHEY, CDR2 SMNVEV (reference sequence). Unmatched junction bases numbered 4, after V lost 4 bases and J lost 1 base. The CDR3 reads CASSSTGGASYNSPLHF. The CDR3 DNA sequence: TGTGCCAGCAGTTCGACAGGGGGCGCATCCTATAATTCACCCCTCCACTTT.

In its sample, this clone was seen a few times. This chain joins TRBV5-1 and TRBJ1-2, with TRBD1 matching 7 bases. Germline CDR1 is SGHRS and CDR2 is YFSETQ. This CDR3 has 16 residues. With V trimmed by 0 bases and J by 4 bases, 9 bases remained unmatched. CDR3 DNA: TGCGCCAGCAGCTTGGGGCCAGGGACAGCAGCCTATGGCTACACCTTC. Residues: CASSLGPGTAAYGYTF.

The chain employs TRBV4-1 and TRBJ2-7, with D possibly TRBD1 on 7 matching bases. The CDR3 is made up of 13 amino acids. V lost 2 bases and J 3 bases, leaving 8 bases between the germline ends. Germline lookup yields CDR1 MGHRA and CDR2 YSYEKL. CDR3 region: CASSQQGGYEQYF. As DNA, the CDR3 is TGCGCCAGCAGCCAACAGGGGGGCTACGAGCAGTACTTC.

This rearrangement joins TRBV5-4 to TRBJ1-2, with 8 bases fitting TRBD1. The CDR3 has 12 residues. The germline V gene encodes CDR1 SGHNT and CDR2 YYREEE (reference sequence). With 4 bases clipped from V and 8 bases from J, the junction kept 4 bases outside the gene matches. CDR3 coding DNA: TGTGCCAGCAGCCAGGACAGGGCAGGCTACACCTTC. This codes for CASSQDRAGYTF.

V gene TRBV19 combines with J gene TRBJ2-2; 11 nucleotides match TRBD2. This CDR3 region has 15 residues. Trimming cost V 9 bases and J 6 bases; bases outside gene matches: 9. Germline V gives CDR1 LNHDA, CDR2 SQIVND (reference sequence). CDR3 amino acids: CASAMGSGRAGELFF. The DNA for the CDR3 is TGTGCCAGCGCAATGGGTAGCGGGAGGGCCGGGGAGCTGTTTTTT.

With regard to this clone: The junction departs from germline at one end; a sequencing error may be responsible. The chain combines TRBV19 with TRBJ2-2; 10 nucleotides agree with TRBD2. The CDR3 has 15 amino acids. CDR1 is LNHDA, CDR2 SQIVND, per germline (reference sequence). The CDR3: CATTPGLANTGELFF. For the CDR3, the DNA is TGTGCCACCACGCCGGGACTAGCGAATACCGGGGAGCTGTTTTTT.

This clone was picked up one time. The CDR3 coding sequence is TGTGCCAGCAGTACACAGGCCCTGCTTGGGAGCTACACCTTC. This sequence encodes CASSTQALLGSYTF. This sequence joins TRBV2 and TRBJ1-2; D is possibly TRBD1 (5 bases). V lost 5 bases and J lost 9, with 19 bases in between. The CDR3 is 14 amino acids. CDR1 SNHLY and CDR2 FYNNEI come from the germline V gene.

The genes are TRBV6-5 and TRBJ1-4; 9 bases agree with TRBD1. The CDR3 runs 14 residues. V lost 6 bases to trimming and J lost 5 bases; unmatched junction nucleotides: 4. Germline CDR1 and CDR2: MNHEY and SVGAGI. The CDR3 nucleotides are TGTGCCAGCAGCAGGACAGGGGTGAATGAAAAACTGTTTTTT. Amino acid sequence: CASSRTGVNEKLFF.

This clone showed up many times. V usage is TRBV6-1 and J usage is TRBJ1-5; possibly TRBD1 for D (5 bases). Germline assignment: CDR1 MNHNS and CDR2 SASEGT. The V gene lost 4 bases and the J gene lost 7 bases, with 20 bases spanning the gap. This CDR3 is built from 16 residues. CDR3 in amino acids: CASSVGRVSLLQPQHF. The CDR3 DNA reads TGTGCCAGCAGTGTTGGCAGGGTTTCTCTGTTGCAGCCCCAGCATTTT.

This chain uses TRBV5-5 with TRBJ2-7; 10 nucleotides agree with TRBD2. The length of the CDR3 is 15 residues. Germline CDR1 is SGHKS and CDR2 is YYEKEE (reference sequence). V lost 0 bases to trimming and J lost 2 bases; unmatched junction nucleotides: 2. As DNA, the CDR3 is TGTGCCAGCAGCTTGGGGCTAGCGGGGGCCTACGAGCAGTACTTC. Translated: CASSLGLAGAYEQYF.

This sequence joins TRBV19 and TRBJ2-2, with a weak D call TRBD2 (5 bases). The CDR3 runs to 13 residues. Trimming removed 5 bases at V and 4 bases at J, with 8 bases between. Looked up from germline, CDR1 is LNHDA and CDR2 is SQIVND (reference sequence). This CDR3 reads CASSLAFTGELFF. CDR3 DNA sequence: TGTGCCAGTAGTCTAGCTTTCACCGGGGAGCTGTTTTTT. Filled out from reference TRBV19 and TRBJ2-2, the complete variable domain reads DGGITQSPKYLFRKEGQNVTLSCEQNLNHDAMYWYRQDPGQGLRLIYYSQIVNDFQKGDIAEGYSVSREKKESFPLTVTSAQKNPTAFYLCASSLAFTGELFFGEGSRLTVL.

The chain couples TRBV11-2 to TRBJ2-2; tentative D call: TRBD2 (6 bases). Germline CDR1 is SGHAT and CDR2 is FQNNGV. The V end lost 9 bases, the J end lost 6 bases, and 17 bases lay between the germline ends. This CDR3 has 14 residues. DNA of the CDR3: TGTGCCAGTACGGGGACTGCTGGACCCGGGGAGCTGTTTTTT. Translated: CASTGTAGPGELFF.

This chain joins TRBV6-6 and TRBJ2-2; D gene ambiguous. This CDR3 region has 14 residues. The germline V and J ends were trimmed by 8 bases and 1 base, with 11 bases remaining between them. Germline lookup yields CDR1 MNHNY and CDR2 SVGAGI (reference sequence). Written as DNA, the CDR3 is TGTGCCAGCCTCTGGGCTCGGAACACCGGGGAGCTGTTTTTT. Amino acids: CASLWARNTGELFF.

The chain employs TRBV12-3 or TRBV12-4 and TRBJ2-7, with D possibly matching TRBD1 (6 bases). This CDR3 is built from 12 residues. Deletions cut 6 bases from V and 2 bases from J, with 8 bases between. The CDR3, as DNA: TGTGCCAGCAGCCCAGGGGCCTACGAGCAGTACTTC. Its protein is CASSPGAYEQYF.

The rearrangement links TRBV25-1 to TRBJ2-2; D is possibly TRBD1 (5 bases). This CDR3 comprises 14 residues. V was trimmed by 7 bases and J by 8 bases, leaving 17 bases between them. CDR1 and CDR2 (germline): MGHDK, SYGVNS. In DNA, the CDR3 is TGTGCCAGCACCCCAACAGGATTCAATGGGGAGCTGTTTTTT. As protein: CASTPTGFNGELFF.

V and J are TRBV4-2 and TRBJ2-1; TRBD2 agrees at 9 bases. The CDR3 runs 17 residues. The J segment lost 6 bases and the V segment lost 5 bases, leaving 14 bases of the junction unmatched. The germline CDR1 and CDR2 sequences are LGHNA and YNFKEQ. CDR3 DNA: TGTGCCAGCAGCTCCCCCATAGCGGGAGCGGTCAGCAATGAGCAGTTCTTC. Amino acids: CASSSPIAGAVSNEQFF.

This clone was counted only a few times. V gene TRBV27 combines with J gene TRBJ2-5; 8 bases match TRBD1. Germline V CDR1 and CDR2: MNHEY, SMNVEV (reference sequence). V dropped 6 bases and J dropped 5; count of bases not matched to a gene: 5. The CDR3 has 13 residues. CDR3 coding DNA: TGTGCCAGCAGACCAGGGGGCCGGGAGACCCAGTACTTC. Translation gives CASRPGGRETQYF.

The V call is TRBV2, the J call TRBJ1-6; D is possibly TRBD1 (6 bases). The CDR3 is 14 amino acids. Germline V gives CDR1 SNHLY, CDR2 FYNNEI. Trimming left V 7 bases short and J 6 bases short, with 13 bases between. The CDR3 bases are TGTGCCAGCACCCTGGACAGTTCTAATTCACCCCTCCACTTT. Protein sequence: CASTLDSSNSPLHF.

This rearrangement joins TRBV2 to TRBJ1-2, with 9 bases fitting TRBD1. Germline CDR1 reads SNHLY; CDR2 reads FYNNEI. This CDR3 is 14 amino acids long. Germline trimming cut 3 bases from V and 4 bases from J; bases unmatched to any gene: 3. The CDR3, as DNA: TGTGCCAGCAGTGATACGGGACAGGGCTATGGCTACACCTTC. Translation gives CASSDTGQGYGYTF. The full variable domain, in which reference TRBV2 and TRBJ1-2 provide the parts outside the CDR3, is EPEVTQTPSHQVTQMGQEVILRCVPISNHLYFYWYRQILGQKVEFLVSFYNNEISEKSEIFDDQFSVERPDGSNFTLKIRSTKLEDSAMYFCASSDTGQGYGYTFGSGTRLTVV.

This clone has just one count. This chain links TRBV3-1 (or the pseudogene TRBV3-2) with TRBJ1-5, with 7 bases lining up with TRBD1. Unmatched junction bases numbered 5, after V lost 0 bases and J lost 6 bases. CDR3 length: 15 residues. Germline V gene lookup returns CDR1 LGHDT and CDR2 YNNKEL (reference sequence). CDR3 sequence reads: CASSQDSAGGQPQHF. CDR3 in DNA: TGTGCCAGCAGCCAAGATTCGGCAGGGGGTCAGCCCCAGCATTTT.

The chain couples TRBV29-1 to TRBJ2-7, with D unresolved. The CDR3 runs 10 residues. V was cut by 6 bases and J by 2 bases, with 5 bases left in between. Per the germline V gene, CDR1 is SQVTM and CDR2 is ANQGSEA. The CDR3 reads CSVLTYEQYF. In DNA form, the CDR3 reads TGCAGCGTGCTAACCTACGAGCAGTACTTC.

This clone was detected once. The J gene is TRBJ2-1, the V gene TRBV10-3; 11 bases match TRBD2. Germline CDR1 reads ENHRY; CDR2 reads SYGVKD. With V trimmed by 0 bases and J by 5 bases, 3 bases remained unmatched. This CDR3 has 16 amino acids. Written as DNA, the CDR3 is TGTGCCATCAGTGAGTCGGTACTAGCGGGGGACAATGAGCAGTTCTTC. The encoded protein is CAISESVLAGDNEQFF.

This rearrangement joins TRBV6-6 to TRBJ2-7; D possibly corresponds to TRBD1 (5 bases). This CDR3 contains 12 residues. Germline CDR1 reads MNHNY; CDR2 reads SVGAGI (reference sequence). V lost 2 bases, J lost 4 bases, and 6 bases lay in between. The CDR3 nucleotides read TGTGCCAGCAGTTACAAGGGGTACGAGCAGTACTTC. Translating it yields CASSYKGYEQYF.

The CDR3 bases are TGTGCCAGCAGCTTAGCCTTTAGCCTCTACAATGAGCAGTTCTTC. Its protein is CASSLAFSLYNEQFF. V usage is TRBV7-2 and J usage is TRBJ2-1; D is unclear. CDR3 length equals 15 residues. The V end was cut by 0 bases, the J end by 3 bases, with 9 bases between. Germline CDR1 reads SGHTA; CDR2 reads FQGNSA. Based on the CDR3 plus reference TRBV7-2 and TRBJ2-1, the full variable domain is GAGVSQSPSNKVTEKGKDVELRCDPISGHTALYWYRQSLGQGLEFLIYFQGNSAPDKSGLPSDRFSAERTGGSVSTLTIQRTQQEDSAVYLCASSLAFSLYNEQFFGPGTRLTVL.

The chain couples TRBV6-2 or TRBV6-3 to TRBJ2-3; TRBD2 aligns across 7 bases. J was trimmed by 5 bases and V by 5 bases; bases with no gene match: 7. Germline CDR1 is MNHEY and CDR2 is SVGEGT. The CDR3 extends over 14 amino acids. The CDR3 loop is CASSLEAGLDTQYF. The DNA for the CDR3 is TGTGCCAGCAGTCTCGAAGCGGGGTTAGATACGCAGTATTTT.

The chain is built from TRBV19 and TRBJ2-7; D gene uncertain. The CDR3 runs to 13 residues. Germline CDR1 is LNHDA and CDR2 is SQIVND (reference sequence). Trimming pared 1 base from V and 7 bases from J, leaving 11 bases between. The CDR3 region is CASSIAGLAEQYF. DNA of the CDR3: TGTGCCAGTAGTATAGCAGGTCTCGCGGAGCAGTACTTC.

The chain recombines TRBV30 with TRBJ1-4; 8 bases match TRBD1. This CDR3 is built from 15 residues. Unmatched junction bases numbered 5, after V lost 1 base and J lost 4 bases. Germline V gene lookup returns CDR1 GTSNPN and CDR2 SVGIG (reference sequence). The chain's CDR3 is CAWSARQGINEKLFF. CDR3 in DNA: TGTGCCTGGAGTGCCCGACAGGGGATTAATGAAAAACTGTTTTTT. Using reference TRBV30 and TRBJ1-4 for the parts outside the CDR3, the full variable domain is SQTIHQWPATLVQPVGSPLSLECTVEGTSNPNLYWYRQAAGRGLQLLFYSVGIGQISSEVPQNLSASRPQDRQFILSSKKLLLSDSGFYLCAWSARQGINEKLFFGSGTQLSVL.

This chain links TRBV28 with TRBJ2-1, with D possibly being TRBD1 (6 bases). Germline V CDR1 and CDR2: MDHEN, SYDVKM. The CDR3 contains 16 residues. Trimming removed 8 bases at V and 6 bases at J, with 23 bases between. The CDR3 here is CASANPEARGSNEQFF. The CDR3 bases are TGTGCCAGCGCAAACCCAGAGGCTAGGGGGTCCAATGAGCAGTTCTTC.